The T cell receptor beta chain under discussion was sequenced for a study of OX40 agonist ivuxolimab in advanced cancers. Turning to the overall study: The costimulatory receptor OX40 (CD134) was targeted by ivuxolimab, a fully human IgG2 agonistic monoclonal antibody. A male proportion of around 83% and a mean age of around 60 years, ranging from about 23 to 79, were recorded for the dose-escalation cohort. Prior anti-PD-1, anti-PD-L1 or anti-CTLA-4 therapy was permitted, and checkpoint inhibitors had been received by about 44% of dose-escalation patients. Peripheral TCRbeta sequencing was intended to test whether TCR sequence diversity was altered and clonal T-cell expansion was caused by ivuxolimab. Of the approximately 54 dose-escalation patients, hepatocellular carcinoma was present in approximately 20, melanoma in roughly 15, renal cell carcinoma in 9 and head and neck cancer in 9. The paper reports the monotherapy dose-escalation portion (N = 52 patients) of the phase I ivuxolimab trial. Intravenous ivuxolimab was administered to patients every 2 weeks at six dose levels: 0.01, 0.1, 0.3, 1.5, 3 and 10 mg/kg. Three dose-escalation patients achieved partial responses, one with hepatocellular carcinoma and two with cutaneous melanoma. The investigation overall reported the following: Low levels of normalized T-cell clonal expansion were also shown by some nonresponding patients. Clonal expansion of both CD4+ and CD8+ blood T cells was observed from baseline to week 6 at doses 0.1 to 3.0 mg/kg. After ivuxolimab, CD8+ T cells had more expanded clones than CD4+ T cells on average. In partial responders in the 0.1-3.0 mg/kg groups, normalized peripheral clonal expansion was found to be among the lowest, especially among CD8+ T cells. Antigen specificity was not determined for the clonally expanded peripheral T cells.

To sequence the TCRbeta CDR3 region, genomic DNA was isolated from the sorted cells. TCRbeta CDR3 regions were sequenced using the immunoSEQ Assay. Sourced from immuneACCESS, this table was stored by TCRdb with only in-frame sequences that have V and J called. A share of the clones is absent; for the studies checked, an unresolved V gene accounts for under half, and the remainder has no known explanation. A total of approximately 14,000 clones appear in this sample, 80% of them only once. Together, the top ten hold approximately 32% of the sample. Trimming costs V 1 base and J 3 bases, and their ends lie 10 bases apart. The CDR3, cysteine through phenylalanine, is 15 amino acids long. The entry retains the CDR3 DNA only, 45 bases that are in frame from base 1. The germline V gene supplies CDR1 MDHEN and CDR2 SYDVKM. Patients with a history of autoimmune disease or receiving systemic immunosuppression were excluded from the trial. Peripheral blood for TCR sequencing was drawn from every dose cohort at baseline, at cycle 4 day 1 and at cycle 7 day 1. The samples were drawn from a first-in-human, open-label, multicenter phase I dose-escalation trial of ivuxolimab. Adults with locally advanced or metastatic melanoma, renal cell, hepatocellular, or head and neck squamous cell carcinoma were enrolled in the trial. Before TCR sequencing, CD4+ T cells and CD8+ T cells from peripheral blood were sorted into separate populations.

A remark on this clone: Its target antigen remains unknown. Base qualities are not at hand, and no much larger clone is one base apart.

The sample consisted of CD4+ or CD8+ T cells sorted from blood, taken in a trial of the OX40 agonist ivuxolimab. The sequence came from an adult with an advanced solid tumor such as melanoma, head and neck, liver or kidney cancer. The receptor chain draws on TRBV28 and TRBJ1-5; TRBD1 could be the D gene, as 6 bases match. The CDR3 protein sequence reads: CASSLYRAYNQPQHF. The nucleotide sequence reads TGTGCCAGCAGTTTATACAGGGCCTACAATCAGCCCCAGCATTTT. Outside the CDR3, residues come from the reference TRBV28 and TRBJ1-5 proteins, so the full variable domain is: DVKVTQSSRYLVKRTGEKVFLECVQDMDHENMFWYRQDPGLGLRLIYFSYDVKMKEKGDIPEGYSVSREKKERFSLILESASTNQTSMYLCASSLYRAYNQPQHFGDGTRLSIL.